Each of the 32 T cell receptor beta chains below was sequenced from the same sample in a study of technical replicates of blood from a few donors. Clones were sequenced by immunoSEQ multiplex PCR, and TCRdb holds only the in-frame ones, with some missing. This sample yields 75,000 to 95,000 clones, of which 75% to 95% are seen a single time; roughly 0.27% belongs to the top ten. Input material: T cells isolated from PBMCs. These receptors were obtained from a human donor in good health.

J is TRBJ2-7 and V is TRBV19, with D possibly TRBD1 on 6 matching bases. Per the germline V gene, CDR1 is LNHDA and CDR2 is SQIVND (reference sequence). CDR3 length: 14 amino acids. Trimming removed 4 bases from V and 4 bases from J, with 14 bases in between. The CDR3 DNA reads TGTGCCAGTAGTACAATGGACAGTTCTTACGAGCAGTACTTC. It encodes CASSTMDSSYEQYF. Complete variable domain (other parts from reference TRBV19 and TRBJ2-7): DGGITQSPKYLFRKEGQNVTLSCEQNLNHDAMYWYRQDPGQGLRLIYYSQIVNDFQKGDIAEGYSVSREKKESFPLTVTSAQKNPTAFYLCASSTMDSSYEQYFGPGTRLTVT.

The chain uses TRBV6-5 and TRBJ2-7; D may be TRBD2 (6 bases). Germline-derived CDR1 and CDR2 are MNHEY and SVGAGI. V lost 2 bases and J 1 base, leaving 9 bases between the germline ends. The CDR3 has 14 amino acids. The CDR3 loop reads CASSYRTNSYEQYF. CDR3 bases: TGTGCCAGCAGTTACCGGACTAATTCCTACGAGCAGTACTTC.

The chain carries TRBV7-3 and TRBJ2-6; 7 positions agree with TRBD1. The CDR3 has 18 residues. In germline, CDR1 is SGHTA, CDR2 FQGTGA. V was pared by 1 base and J by 0 bases, with 6 bases of the junction left unmatched. Written as DNA, the CDR3 is TGTGCCAGCAGCTTAATTGGGACAGCAAACTCTGGGGCCAACGTCCTGACTTTC. Amino acids: CASSLIGTANSGANVLTF. The entire variable domain, with the rest obtained from reference TRBV7-3 and TRBJ2-6, is as follows: GAGVSQTPSNKVTEKGKYVELRCDPISGHTALYWYRQSLGQGPEFLIYFQGTGAADDSGLPNDRFFAVRPEGSVSTLKIQRTERGDSAVYLCASSLIGTANSGANVLTFGAGSRLTVL.

V gene TRBV4-2 combines with J gene TRBJ1-1; D call uncertain. Trimming took 4 bases from V and 4 from J, leaving 10 bases between them. CDR1 LGHNA and CDR2 YNFKEQ come from the germline V gene. CDR3 length equals 13 residues. CDR3 sequence: CASSREGGTEAFF. For the CDR3, the DNA is TGTGCCAGCAGCCGGGAGGGAGGCACTGAAGCTTTCTTT.

The chain joins TRBV5-1 to TRBJ2-5, with D possibly being TRBD2 (6 bases). V was clipped by 4 bases and J by 3 bases, with 10 bases between them. This CDR3 region has 13 residues. The germline gives CDR1 SGHRS, CDR2 YFSETQ. For the CDR3, the DNA is TGCGCCAGCAGCCCACGACTAGAAGAGACCCAGTACTTC. Translated: CASSPRLEETQYF.

The chain links TRBV29-1 to TRBJ2-2; 12 bases match TRBD2. V gave up 3 bases and J gave up 8 bases; unmatched junction bases: 7. This CDR3 comprises 15 residues. Germline loops: CDR1 SQVTM, CDR2 ANQGSEA. CDR3 in DNA: TGCAGCGTTGACGCAATGCTAGCGGGAGGGGGGGAGCTGTTTTTT. Translating gives CSVDAMLAGGGELFF.

The rearrangement joins TRBV11-3 to TRBJ1-1, with D tentatively TRBD1 (6 bases). CDR1 SGHNT and CDR2 YENEEA come from the germline V gene. Trimming shortened V by 1 base and J by 13 bases, and 16 bases separated the two germline ends. The CDR3 consists of 13 residues. The CDR3 is CASSLAARTAFFF. The CDR3 DNA is TGTGCCAGCAGCTTAGCTGCCAGGACAGCGTTTTTCTTT. The full variable domain, its missing parts supplied by reference TRBV11-3 and TRBJ1-1, is EAGVVQSPRYKIIEKKQPVAFWCNPISGHNTLYWYLQNLGQGPELLIRYENEEAVDDSQLPKDRFSAERLKGVDSTLKIQPAELGDSAVYLCASSLAARTAFFFGQGTRLTVV.

This sequence joins TRBV10-3 and TRBJ2-1; 9 positions match TRBD2. The CDR3 has 19 amino acids. V was clipped by 6 bases and J by 5 bases; unmatched bases: 20. The germline gives CDR1 ENHRY, CDR2 SYGVKD. The CDR3 region has the DNA TGTGCCATCAGCGGGGGGTATTTAAATAGCGGGAGTGGTCACAATGAGCAGTTCTTC. It encodes CAISGGYLNSGSGHNEQFF.

The J gene is TRBJ1-1, the V gene TRBV19, with a possible D match to TRBD1 (5 bases). Per the germline V gene, CDR1 is LNHDA and CDR2 is SQIVND (reference sequence). The V end lost 6 bases, the J end lost 10 bases, and 15 bases lay between the germline ends. This CDR3 has 12 residues. CDR3 bases: TGTGCCAGTAGGATTGGCGGGGGTGGAGCTTTCTTT. It specifies CASRIGGGGAFF.

The chain couples TRBV29-1 to TRBJ1-2; 10 bases are shared with TRBD1. Germline loops: CDR1 SQVTM, CDR2 ANQGSEA. V lost 6 bases and J lost 3; bases outside the gene matches: 4. The CDR3 is 13 amino acids. The CDR3, as DNA: TGCAGCGTGACAGGGGGCAAAGACTATGGCTACACCTTC. Its translation is CSVTGGKDYGYTF.

This chain joins TRBV19 and TRBJ2-7; D might be TRBD1 (6 bases). The CDR3 extends over 13 amino acids. Trimming removed 3 bases at V and 2 bases at J, with 8 bases between. Germline lookup yields CDR1 LNHDA and CDR2 SQIVND (reference sequence). This CDR3 is CASSIRGPYEQYF. The CDR3, as DNA: TGTGCCAGTAGTATCAGGGGTCCCTACGAGCAGTACTTC.

The chain links TRBV29-1 to TRBJ2-7; unclear D gene. This CDR3 is 11 amino acids long. CDR1 and CDR2 (germline): SQVTM, ANQGSEA. The V gene lost 6 bases and the J gene lost 3 bases, with 9 bases spanning the gap. The CDR3 loop reads CSVDTSYEQYF. The CDR3 coding sequence is TGCAGCGTCGACACAAGCTACGAGCAGTACTTC.

This rearrangement joins TRBV5-1 to TRBJ1-2; perhaps TRBD1 as D (6 bases). The CDR3 is made up of 15 amino acids. Trimming cost V 4 bases and J 4 bases, with 17 bases left between them. CDR1 and CDR2 (germline): SGHRS, YFSETQ. CDR3 sequence: CASSPGAGDFYGYTF. As DNA, the CDR3 is TGCGCCAGCAGCCCAGGGGCAGGGGATTTCTATGGCTACACCTTC.

This rearrangement joins TRBV29-1 to TRBJ2-7; TRBD1 is a possible D gene (6 bases). Looked up from germline, CDR1 is SQVTM and CDR2 is ANQGSEA. The germline V and J ends were trimmed by 5 bases and 4 bases, with 18 bases remaining between them. The CDR3 spans 14 residues. This chain's CDR3 is CSVTSTGPVYEQYF. CDR3 DNA sequence: TGCAGCGTTACTTCTACAGGGCCCGTTTACGAGCAGTACTTC.

The chain couples TRBV14 to TRBJ1-1, with D perhaps TRBD1 (6 bases). CDR3 length: 15 amino acids. With 1 base removed from V and 1 base from J, the gap between germline ends came to 10 bases. Germline loops: CDR1 SGHDN, CDR2 FVKESK. In DNA form, the CDR3 reads TGTGCCAGCAGCCAAGGCCTACAGGGGAACACTGAAGCTTTCTTT. It is translated as CASSQGLQGNTEAFF. The complete variable domain, with remaining parts taken from reference TRBV14 and TRBJ1-1, reads EAGVTQFPSHSVIEKGQTVTLRCDPISGHDNLYWYRRVMGKEIKFLLHFVKESKQDESGMPNNRFLAERTGGTYSTLKVQPAELEDSGVYFCASSQGLQGNTEAFFGQGTRLTVV.

The gene calls are TRBV7-9 and TRBJ2-3; 9 bases match TRBD2. The ends lost 3 bases at V and 2 bases at J; junction bases unmatched: 9. This CDR3 region has 17 residues. The V gene's germline CDR1 is SEHNR and CDR2 FQNEAQ (reference sequence). CDR3 sequence (DNA): TGTGCCAGCAGCTTGGGACTAGCTTTTCCTATCACAGATACGCAGTATTTT. Amino acids: CASSLGLAFPITDTQYF.

The chain employs TRBV6-5 and TRBJ2-1; weak D call: TRBD1 (5 bases). The germline V gene has CDR1 MNHEY and CDR2 SVGAGI. The CDR3 runs 14 residues. The V and J ends lost 2 bases and 9 bases respectively, with 14 bases between them. The CDR3 protein is CASSYKGVIAEQFF. DNA of the CDR3: TGTGCCAGCAGTTACAAAGGGGTTATAGCTGAGCAGTTCTTC.

This clone was seen only a few times. The chain carries TRBV6-5 and TRBJ1-1; D call uncertain. Germline CDR1 reads MNHEY; CDR2 reads SVGAGI. This CDR3 has 14 residues. Trimming took 2 bases from V and 0 from J, leaving 7 bases between them. The CDR3 DNA reads TGTGCCAGCAGTTACGGCCCCATGAACACTGAAGCTTTCTTT. Residues: CASSYGPMNTEAFF.

The chain employs TRBV6-1 and TRBJ1-5, with D tentatively TRBD1 (5 bases). The CDR3 sequence is 16 residues long. Trimming left V 4 bases short and J 1 base short, with 14 bases between. Germline assignment: CDR1 MNHNS and CDR2 SASEGT. CDR3 amino acids: CASSGRQSFSNQPQHF. As DNA, the CDR3 is TGTGCCAGCAGTGGGAGACAGAGCTTCAGCAATCAGCCCCAGCATTTT.

By share, this clone ranks as medium-sized. Here the CDR3 DNA reads TGTGCCAGCAGTCGGAGCGGGGGGGCCGGGAAGACCCAGTACTTC. Translating it yields CASSRSGGAGKTQYF. V usage is TRBV7-2 and J usage is TRBJ2-5, with TRBD2 identical over 10 bases. Germline values: CDR1 SGHTA, CDR2 FQGNSA. CDR3 length: 15 residues. V gave up 6 bases and J gave up 6 bases; unmatched junction bases: 10.

This chain joins TRBV2 and TRBJ2-7, with 8 bases aligning to TRBD1. Germline CDR1 and CDR2: SNHLY and FYNNEI. The junction had 12 bases not matched to a gene; V was cut back by 8 bases and J by 0 bases. The CDR3 runs 16 residues. The DNA for the CDR3 is TGTGCCAGCCTTTCCAGGGGGCGGCAGAGCTCCTACGAGCAGTACTTC. Translating gives CASLSRGRQSSYEQYF.

The V gene is TRBV14, the J gene TRBJ2-4; TRBD1 matches at 10 bases. Trimming cost V 4 bases and J 9 bases; bases outside gene matches: 3. Germline V lookup: CDR1 SGHDN, CDR2 FVKESK. The CDR3 has 13 amino acids. CDR3: CASSRDRGSIQYF. The CDR3 DNA is TGTGCCAGCAGCCGGGACAGGGGAAGCATTCAGTACTTC.

The rearrangement uses TRBV9 and TRBJ2-5; tentative D call: TRBD1 (6 bases). CDR1 is SGDLS, CDR2 YYNGEE, per germline. With 0 bases removed from V and 5 bases from J, the gap between germline ends came to 11 bases. The CDR3 contains 14 residues. In DNA, the CDR3 is TGTGCCAGCAGCGTAGTGGGGGCATCGGAGACCCAGTACTTC. Translated: CASSVVGASETQYF.

CDR3 region: CASSRSGNTGELFF. CDR3 DNA: TGCGCCAGCAGCCGTAGCGGGAACACCGGGGAGCTGTTTTTT. The chain links TRBV5-1 to TRBJ2-2; a weak D match, TRBD2 (6 bases). The CDR3 length is 14 residues. CDR1 SGHRS and CDR2 YFSETQ come from the germline V gene. V lost 4 bases and J 1 base, leaving 8 bases between the germline ends.

The chain recombines TRBV6-6 with TRBJ2-5, with D possibly being TRBD1 (6 bases). Germline-derived CDR1 and CDR2 are MNHNY and SVGAGI (reference sequence). The CDR3 consists of 15 residues. Trimming took off 2 bases at V and 2 bases at J, with 12 bases between the two ends. The CDR3: CASSYDATGQETQYF. The CDR3 DNA sequence: TGTGCCAGCAGTTACGACGCGACAGGACAAGAGACCCAGTACTTC.

The CDR3 DNA reads TGTGCCTGGAGGGACAGGGGGCGAAAACTGTTTTTT. Its translation is CAWRDRGRKLFF. This sequence joins TRBV30 and TRBJ1-4, with 11 positions matching TRBD1. Germline CDR1 GTSNPN, CDR2 SVGIG (reference sequence). CDR3 length: 12 amino acids. J was trimmed by 10 bases and V by 3 bases; bases with no gene match: 1. Filled out from reference TRBV30 and TRBJ1-4, the complete variable domain reads SQTIHQWPATLVQPVGSPLSLECTVEGTSNPNLYWYRQAAGRGLQLLFYSVGIGQISSEVPQNLSASRPQDRQFILSSKKLLLSDSGFYLCAWRDRGRKLFFGSGTQLSVL.

The J gene is TRBJ1-2, the V gene TRBV11-2, with D perhaps matching TRBD1 (5 bases). V lost 5 bases to trimming and J lost 10 bases, with 14 bases between them. The CDR3 contains 12 residues. Germline assignment: CDR1 SGHAT and CDR2 FQNNGV. CDR3 region: CASSPEWGVYTF. The DNA of the CDR3 is TGTGCCAGCAGCCCCGAATGGGGGGTCTACACCTTC.

This rearrangement joins TRBV7-8 to TRBJ1-2, with D hard to call. Germline V gene lookup returns CDR1 SGHVS and CDR2 FQNEAQ. The CDR3 has 15 residues. The V and J ends lost 2 bases and 5 bases respectively, with 15 bases between them. The CDR3 DNA is TGTGCCAGCAGCTTAAGCCGCATGCCTGTGTATGGCTACACCTTC. Residues: CASSLSRMPVYGYTF.

The rearrangement joins TRBV7-9 to TRBJ1-1; 7 bases match TRBD1. V was clipped by 7 bases and J by 1 base; unmatched bases: 6. Germline CDR1 reads SEHNR; CDR2 reads FQNEAQ (reference sequence). The CDR3 is 14 amino acids. Written as DNA, the CDR3 is TGTGCCAGCAACATGGGACAGCAGAACACTGAAGCTTTCTTT. It translates to CASNMGQQNTEAFF.

In this sample, this clone turned up a few times. J is TRBJ1-1 and V is TRBV5-5, with 11 bases fitting TRBD1. The length of the CDR3 is 16 residues. Trimming at V came to 4 bases and at J to 4 bases, leaving 9 bases not matched to a gene. In germline, CDR1 is SGHKS, CDR2 YYEKEE (reference sequence). CDR3 sequence: CASSPTRTGGFTEAFF. In DNA, the CDR3 is TGTGCCAGCAGCCCTACCCGGACAGGGGGCTTCACTGAAGCTTTCTTT.

V is TRBV6-1 and J is TRBJ2-7; 8 nucleotides match TRBD1. Germline assignment: CDR1 MNHNS and CDR2 SASEGT. There are 17 residues in the CDR3. Losses at the gene ends were 2 bases for V and 0 bases for J; bases not matched to a gene: 9. In DNA, the CDR3 is TGTGCCAGCAGTGAACCTACATGGACAGGGTTCTCCTACGAGCAGTACTTC. Protein: CASSEPTWTGFSYEQYF.

Written as DNA, the CDR3 is TGCGCCAGCAGCCTACGACTAGCGGGGCCCTACAATGAGCAGTTCTTC. This encodes CASSLRLAGPYNEQFF. The J gene is TRBJ2-1, the V gene TRBV5-1; 11 positions match TRBD2. Germline V CDR1 and CDR2: SGHRS, YFSETQ. CDR3 size: 16 residues. V lost 4 bases to trimming and J lost 2 bases; unmatched junction nucleotides: 5.